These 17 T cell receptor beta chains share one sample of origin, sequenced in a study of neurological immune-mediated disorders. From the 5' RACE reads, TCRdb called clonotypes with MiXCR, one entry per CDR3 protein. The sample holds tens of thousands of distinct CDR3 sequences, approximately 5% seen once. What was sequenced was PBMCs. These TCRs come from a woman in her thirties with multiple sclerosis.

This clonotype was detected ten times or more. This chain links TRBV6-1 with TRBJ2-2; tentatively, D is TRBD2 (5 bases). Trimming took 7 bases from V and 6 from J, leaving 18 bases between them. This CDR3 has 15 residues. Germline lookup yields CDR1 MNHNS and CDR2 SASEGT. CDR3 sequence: CASIVEGRGSGELFF. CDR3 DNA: TGTGCCAGCATTGTCGAGGGAAGAGGGTCCGGGGAGCTGTTTTTT.

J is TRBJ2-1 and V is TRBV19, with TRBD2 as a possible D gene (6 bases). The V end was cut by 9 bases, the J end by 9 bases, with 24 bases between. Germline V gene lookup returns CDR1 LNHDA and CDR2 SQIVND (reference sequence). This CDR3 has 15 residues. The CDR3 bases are TGTGCCAGCCAGTATTGGGCCTCGGGAGTCAGTGAGCAGTTCTTC. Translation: CASQYWASGVSEQFF.

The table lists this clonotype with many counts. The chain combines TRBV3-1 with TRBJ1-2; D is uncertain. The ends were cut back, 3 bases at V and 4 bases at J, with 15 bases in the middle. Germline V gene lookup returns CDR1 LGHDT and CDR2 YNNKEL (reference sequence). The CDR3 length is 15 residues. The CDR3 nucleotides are TGTGCCAGCAGCCACTTTGTAGCGGCCGCCTATGGCTACACCTTC. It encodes CASSHFVAAAYGYTF.

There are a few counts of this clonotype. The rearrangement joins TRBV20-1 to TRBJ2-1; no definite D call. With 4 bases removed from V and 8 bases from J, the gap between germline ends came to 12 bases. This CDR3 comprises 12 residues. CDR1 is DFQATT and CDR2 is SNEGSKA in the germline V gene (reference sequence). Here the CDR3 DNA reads TGCAGTGCTAAACCCGGGCAATATGAGCAGTTCTTC. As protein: CSAKPGQYEQFF.

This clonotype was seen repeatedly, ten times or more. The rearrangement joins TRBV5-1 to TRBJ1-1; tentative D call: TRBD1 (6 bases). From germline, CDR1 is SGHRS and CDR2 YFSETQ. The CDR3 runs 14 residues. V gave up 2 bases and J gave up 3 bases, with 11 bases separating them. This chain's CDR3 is CASSFSPGDTEAFF. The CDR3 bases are TGCGCCAGCAGCTTCAGTCCAGGGGACACTGAAGCTTTCTTT. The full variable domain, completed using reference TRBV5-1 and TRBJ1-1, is KAGVTQTPRYLIKTRGQQVTLSCSPISGHRSVSWYQQTPGQGLQFLFEYFSETQRNKGNFPGRFSGRQFSNSRSEMNVSTLELGDSALYLCASSFSPGDTEAFFGQGTRLTVV.

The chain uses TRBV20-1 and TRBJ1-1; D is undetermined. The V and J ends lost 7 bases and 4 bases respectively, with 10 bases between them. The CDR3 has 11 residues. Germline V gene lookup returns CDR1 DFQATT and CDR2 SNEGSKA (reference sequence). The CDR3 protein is CSVSKGTEAFF. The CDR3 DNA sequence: TGCAGTGTTTCTAAGGGCACTGAAGCTTTCTTT.

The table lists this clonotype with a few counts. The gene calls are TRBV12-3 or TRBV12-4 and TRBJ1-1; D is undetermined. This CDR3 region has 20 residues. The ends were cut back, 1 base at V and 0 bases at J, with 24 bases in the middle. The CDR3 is CASSLGGLGRAGKMNTEAFF. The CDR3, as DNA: TGTGCCAGCAGTTTAGGGGGTTTGGGCAGAGCGGGAAAGATGAACACTGAAGCTTTCTTT.

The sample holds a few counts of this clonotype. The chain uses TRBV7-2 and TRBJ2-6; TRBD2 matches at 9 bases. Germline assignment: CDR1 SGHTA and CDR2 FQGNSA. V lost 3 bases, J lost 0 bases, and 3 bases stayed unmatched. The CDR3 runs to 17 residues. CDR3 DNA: TGTGCCAGCAGCTTTAGCGGGGGCCGCTCTGGGGCCAACGTCCTGACTTTC. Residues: CASSFSGGRSGANVLTF.

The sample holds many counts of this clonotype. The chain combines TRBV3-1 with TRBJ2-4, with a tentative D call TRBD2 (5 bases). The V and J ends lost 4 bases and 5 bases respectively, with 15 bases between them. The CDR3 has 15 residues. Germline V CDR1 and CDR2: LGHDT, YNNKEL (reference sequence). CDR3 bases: TGTGCCAGCAGCCCGCCCGGGGTCCTTGAAAACATTCAGTACTTC. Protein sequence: CASSPPGVLENIQYF.

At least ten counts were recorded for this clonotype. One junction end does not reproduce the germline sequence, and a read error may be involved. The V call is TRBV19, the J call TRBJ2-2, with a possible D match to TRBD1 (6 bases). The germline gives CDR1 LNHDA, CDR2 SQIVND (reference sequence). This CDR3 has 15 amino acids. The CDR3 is CASSVDRTGNGELFF. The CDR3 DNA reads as TGTGCCAGTAGTGTAGACAGGACTGGGAACGGGGAGCTGTTTTTT. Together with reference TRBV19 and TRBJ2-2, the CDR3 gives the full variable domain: DGGITQSPKYLFRKEGQNVTLSCEQNLNHDAMYWYRQDPGQGLRLIYYSQIVNDFQKGDIAEGYSVSREKKESFPLTVTSAQKNPTAFYLCASSVDRTGNGELFFGEGSRLTVL.

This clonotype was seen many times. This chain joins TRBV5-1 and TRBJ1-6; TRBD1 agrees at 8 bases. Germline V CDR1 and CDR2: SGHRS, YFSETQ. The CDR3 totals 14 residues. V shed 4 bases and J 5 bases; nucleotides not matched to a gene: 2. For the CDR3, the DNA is TGCGCCAGCAGCCAGACAGGGGATAATTCACCCCTCCACTTT. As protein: CASSQTGDNSPLHF.

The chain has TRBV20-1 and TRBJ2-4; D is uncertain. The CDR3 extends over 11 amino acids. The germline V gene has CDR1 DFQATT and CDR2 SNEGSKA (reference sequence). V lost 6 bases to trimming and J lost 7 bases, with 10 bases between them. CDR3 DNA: TGCAGTGCCCAGACTCAGAACATTCAGTACTTC. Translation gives CSAQTQNIQYF.

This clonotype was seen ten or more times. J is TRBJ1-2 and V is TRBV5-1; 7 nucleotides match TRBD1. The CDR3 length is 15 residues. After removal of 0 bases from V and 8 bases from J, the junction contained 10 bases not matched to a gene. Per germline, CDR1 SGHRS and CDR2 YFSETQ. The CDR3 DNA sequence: TGCGCCAGCAGCTTGGGGGACAGCCTTCTATGGGGCTACACCTTC. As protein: CASSLGDSLLWGYTF.

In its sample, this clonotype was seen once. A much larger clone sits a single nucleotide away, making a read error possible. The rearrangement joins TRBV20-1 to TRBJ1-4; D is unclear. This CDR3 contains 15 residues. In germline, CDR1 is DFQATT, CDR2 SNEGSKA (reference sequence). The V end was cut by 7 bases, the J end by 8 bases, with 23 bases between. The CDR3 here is CSVLEVRPLGEKLFF. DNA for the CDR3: TGCAGTGTCCTGGAGGTCAGGCCCCTAGGAGAAAAACTGTTTTTT.

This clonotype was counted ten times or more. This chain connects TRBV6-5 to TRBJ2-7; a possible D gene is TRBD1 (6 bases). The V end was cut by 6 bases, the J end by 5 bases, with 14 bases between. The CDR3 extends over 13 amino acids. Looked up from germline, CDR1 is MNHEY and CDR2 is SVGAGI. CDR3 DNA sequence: TGTGCCAGCAGACAGGCAGGGGTCCACGAGCAGTACTTC. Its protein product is CASRQAGVHEQYF.

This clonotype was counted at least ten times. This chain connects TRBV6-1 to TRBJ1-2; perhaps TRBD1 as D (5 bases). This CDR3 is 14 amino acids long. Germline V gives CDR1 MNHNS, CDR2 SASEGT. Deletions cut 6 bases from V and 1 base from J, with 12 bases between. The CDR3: CASRWGKGNYGYTF. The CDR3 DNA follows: TGTGCCAGCAGATGGGGGAAGGGTAACTATGGCTACACCTTC.

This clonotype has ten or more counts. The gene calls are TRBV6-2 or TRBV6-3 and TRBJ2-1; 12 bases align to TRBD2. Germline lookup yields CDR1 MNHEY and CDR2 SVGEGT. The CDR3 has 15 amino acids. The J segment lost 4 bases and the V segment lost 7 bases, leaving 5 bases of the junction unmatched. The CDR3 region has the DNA TGTGCCAGCACCAATCTAGCGGGGGGGTACAATGAGCAGTTCTTC. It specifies CASTNLAGGYNEQFF.